Listed below are T cell receptor beta chains from one sample, sequenced in a study of a mutant IDH1 vaccine in newly diagnosed glioma. These receptors lack a known antigen. The data were produced by immunoSEQ multiplex PCR, yet TCRdb's version contains in-frame clones alone and is incomplete. The sample contains about 68,000 clones, approximately 88% of which appear only once. The material sequenced was PBMCs, taken from a glioma patient whose treatment included an IDH1 peptide vaccine. The origin of the receptors is a man aged 18 to 30 with glioma. Each CDR3 is given without its conserved first and last residue.

cdr3_aa,j_call,v_call
ASSPGNTYNSPLH,TRBJ1-6,TRBV13
ASSYRTYTEAF,TRBJ1-1,TRBV6-5
ASSPIADRNYGYT,TRBJ1-2,TRBV18
ASSASTDTQY,TRBJ2-3,TRBV18
ASSFKTEKNTEAF,TRBJ1-1,TRBV27
ASTTGQERSYGYT,TRBJ1-2,TRBV19
ASSLRRGDSYNEQF,TRBJ2-1,TRBV7-3
ASSLLDLQETQY,TRBJ2-5,TRBV7-9
ASNTGGSYNEQF,TRBJ2-1,TRBV25-1
ATSRDLAGSLSHGYT,TRBJ1-2,TRBV15
ATSRDMGFKYGYT,TRBJ1-2,TRBV15
ASSFRGHTEAF,TRBJ1-1,TRBV19
ASSLVAASNEQF,TRBJ2-1,TRBV7-2
ASHAAGGLTGELF,TRBJ2-2,TRBV19
ASKERTGLGGELF,TRBJ2-2,TRBV5-1
ASSARVLNTEAF,TRBJ1-1,TRBV5-5
ASSHRGTRNGYT,TRBJ1-2,TRBV5-6
ASSDRLRTSSYNSPLH,TRBJ1-6,TRBV6-1
ASGGLAGGPRADTQY,TRBJ2-3,TRBV2
AWRRPGDLGGRYGYT,TRBJ1-2,TRBV30
ASSLDRGQSNEKLF,TRBJ1-4,TRBV7-9
ASSPLGGKGTDTQY,TRBJ2-3,TRBV5-1
ASSLGQAGVADTQY,TRBJ2-3,TRBV7-9
ASSLSGDTEAF,TRBJ1-1,TRBV13
ASSQVGDGSYEQY,TRBJ2-7,TRBV4-3
ASSGQRTGANVLT,TRBJ2-6,TRBV7-2
ASSHRAVGVSGNTIY,TRBJ1-3,TRBV4-2
ASSLDRASYGYT,TRBJ1-2,TRBV11-2
ASSPGGGADTQY,TRBJ2-3,TRBV7-9
ASSQGGATDTQY,TRBJ2-3,TRBV4-2
SVREQNTIY,TRBJ1-3,TRBV29-1
ASMVVGQETQY,TRBJ2-5,TRBV6-1
ASSFALGGYGYT,TRBJ1-2,TRBV28
ASSLVILGHLRTGELF,TRBJ2-2,TRBV11-2